The 26 T cell receptor beta chains reported below all come from one sample, sequenced in a study of blood T cell repertoires in COVID-19. Clones were sequenced by immunoSEQ multiplex PCR, and TCRdb holds only the in-frame ones, with some missing. The repertoire holds tens of thousands of clones, with almost 85% as singletons. The sequenced sample consisted of peripheral blood. The receptors originated from a man aged 65 to 79 with acute or convalescent COVID-19.

This chain connects TRBV29-1 to TRBJ1-2, with a tentative D call TRBD1 (5 bases). The CDR3 has 13 amino acids. Germline V gene data show CDR1 as SQVTM and CDR2 as ANQGSEA. Trimming left V 5 bases short and J 5 bases short, with 15 bases between. CDR3 coding DNA: TGCAGCGTTCCCGGTAGACAGCATTATGGCTACACCTTC. Translating it yields CSVPGRQHYGYTF.

V usage is TRBV28 and J usage is TRBJ2-4; 10 bases match TRBD2. J gave up 7 bases and V 8 bases, and 8 bases lay outside the gene matches. Germline V lookup: CDR1 MDHEN, CDR2 SYDVKM. The CDR3 runs to 14 residues. The CDR3 nucleotides read TGTGCCAGCCACAGCGGGGGGGAGGGGAACATTCAGTACTTC. Amino acid sequence: CASHSGGEGNIQYF.

This clone was seen more than once but under ten times. This chain joins TRBV4-1 and TRBJ1-2; the D is unclear. Germline V lookup: CDR1 MGHRA, CDR2 YSYEKL. V dropped 2 bases and J dropped 4 bases, with 11 bases sitting between them. The CDR3 contains 14 residues. CDR3 coding DNA: TGCGCCAGCAGCCAAAGGAGTAATGGCTATGGCTACACCTTC. Translating it yields CASSQRSNGYGYTF.

The chain links TRBV5-1 to TRBJ2-7; 8 bases line up with TRBD1. Germline loops: CDR1 SGHRS, CDR2 YFSETQ. V was clipped by 3 bases and J by 9 bases; unmatched bases: 5. The CDR3 consists of 12 residues. The CDR3 here is CASSSTGVGQYF. CDR3 sequence (DNA): TGCGCCAGCAGCTCGACAGGGGTTGGGCAGTACTTC. The full variable domain, in which reference TRBV5-1 and TRBJ2-7 provide the parts outside the CDR3, is KAGVTQTPRYLIKTRGQQVTLSCSPISGHRSVSWYQQTPGQGLQFLFEYFSETQRNKGNFPGRFSGRQFSNSRSEMNVSTLELGDSALYLCASSSTGVGQYFGPGTRLTVT.

The CDR3 DNA follows: TGCGCCAGCAGTGGGGGGGGATCGAACACTGAAGCTTTCTTT. Encoded protein: CASSGGGSNTEAFF. V gene TRBV10-1 combines with J gene TRBJ1-1; a weak D match, TRBD1 (5 bases). CDR3 size: 14 residues. Germline V gives CDR1 WNHNN, CDR2 SYGVQD (reference sequence). Trimming shortened V by 4 bases and J by 1 base, and 10 bases separated the two germline ends.

The chain uses TRBV5-4 and TRBJ2-3; 7 nucleotides agree with TRBD1. Per germline, CDR1 SGHNT and CDR2 YYREEE (reference sequence). The CDR3 totals 13 residues. The J segment lost 6 bases and the V segment lost 4 bases, leaving 5 bases of the junction unmatched. The CDR3 loop reads CASSLQGTDTQYF. The CDR3 nucleotides are TGTGCCAGCAGCCTACAGGGGACGGATACGCAGTATTTT. Supplemented by reference TRBV5-4 and TRBJ2-3, the full variable domain reads ETGVTQSPTHLIKTRGQQVTLRCSSQSGHNTVSWYQQALGQGPQFIFQYYREEENGRGNFPPRFSGLQFPNYSSELNVNALELDDSALYLCASSLQGTDTQYFGPGTRLTVL.

The chain links TRBV19 to TRBJ2-3; D gene uncertain. The CDR3 is made up of 13 amino acids. Trimming pared 5 bases from V and 0 bases from J, leaving 6 bases between. CDR1 LNHDA and CDR2 SQIVND come from the germline V gene (reference sequence). The CDR3: CASSPTSTDTQYF. CDR3 DNA sequence: TGTGCCAGTAGTCCAACTAGCACAGATACGCAGTATTTT. Using reference TRBV19 and TRBJ2-3 for the parts outside the CDR3, the full variable domain is DGGITQSPKYLFRKEGQNVTLSCEQNLNHDAMYWYRQDPGQGLRLIYYSQIVNDFQKGDIAEGYSVSREKKESFPLTVTSAQKNPTAFYLCASSPTSTDTQYFGPGTRLTVL.

The chain recombines TRBV10-3 with TRBJ1-3; 7 bases agree with TRBD1. Germline values: CDR1 ENHRY, CDR2 SYGVKD. Trimming at V came to 5 bases and at J to 4 bases, leaving 11 bases not matched to a gene. CDR3 length: 16 residues. CDR3 loop: CAISPDETGRGNTIYF. The CDR3 DNA reads TGTGCCATCAGTCCCGACGAGACAGGGCGAGGAAACACCATATATTTT.

This clone has only one observation. The genes are TRBV18 and TRBJ2-1; 9 nucleotides agree with TRBD2. The germline gives CDR1 KGHSH, CDR2 LQKENI. V shed 3 bases and J 5 bases; nucleotides not matched to a gene: 5. The length of the CDR3 is 15 residues. The CDR3 loop is CASSPTSGRNNEQFF. The CDR3 bases are TGTGCCAGCTCACCGACTAGCGGCAGAAACAATGAGCAGTTCTTC. The full variable domain, in which reference TRBV18 and TRBJ2-1 provide the parts outside the CDR3, is NAGVMQNPRHLVRRRGQEARLRCSPMKGHSHVYWYRQLPEEGLKFMVYLQKENIIDESGMPKERFSAEFPKEGPSILRIQQVVRGDSAAYFCASSPTSGRNNEQFFGPGTRLTVL.

This chain connects TRBV19 to TRBJ2-7; 7 nucleotides line up with TRBD1. CDR3 length equals 13 residues. Germline loops: CDR1 LNHDA, CDR2 SQIVND (reference sequence). After removal of 4 bases from V and 3 bases from J, the junction contained 3 bases not matched to a gene. CDR3 bases: TGTGCCAGTAGTAAGGGACAGAACTACGAGCAGTACTTC. This sequence encodes CASSKGQNYEQYF.

This clone was observed a few times. CDR3 residues: CASSRGVHEKLFF. The CDR3 coding sequence is TGTGCCAGCAGCCGGGGGGTACATGAAAAACTGTTTTTT. The chain links TRBV6-5 to TRBJ1-4; D perhaps matches TRBD1 (5 bases). This CDR3 comprises 13 residues. CDR1 MNHEY and CDR2 SVGAGI come from the germline V gene. Deletions cut 6 bases from V and 6 bases from J, with 11 bases between.

The chain employs TRBV7-8 and TRBJ1-1; D might be TRBD1 (6 bases). CDR1 is SGHVS, CDR2 FQNEAQ, per germline. V gave up 5 bases and J gave up 4 bases, with 14 bases separating them. This CDR3 contains 14 residues. The CDR3 protein is CASSRKAGATEAFF. CDR3 bases: TGTGCCAGCAGCCGAAAGGCAGGGGCCACTGAAGCTTTCTTT.

A remark on this clone: The junction and the germline gene differ at one end; a read error may be behind it. This chain joins TRBV7-9 and TRBJ2-2, with D possibly matching TRBD1 (5 bases). Per germline, CDR1 SEHNR and CDR2 FQNEAQ (reference sequence). The CDR3 extends over 14 amino acids. CDR3 sequence: CASSLAGNPGELFF. The CDR3 bases are TGTGCCAGCAGCTTGGCAGGGAACCCCGGGGAGCTGTTTTTT. The whole variable domain, remainder taken from reference TRBV7-9 and TRBJ2-2, is DTGVSQNPRHKITKRGQNVTFRCDPISEHNRLYWYRQTLGQGPEFLTYFQNEAQLEKSRLLSDRFSAERPKGSFSTLEIQRTEQGDSAMYLCASSLAGNPGELFFGEGSRLTVL.

In its sample, this clone was seen once. The chain uses TRBV5-1 and TRBJ2-2; D perhaps matches TRBD2 (6 bases). V was shortened by 0 bases and J by 6 bases, with 15 bases between the two germline ends. CDR1 is SGHRS, CDR2 YFSETQ, per germline. The CDR3 spans 16 residues. The CDR3 coding sequence is TGCGCCAGCAGCTTGGCCGGGACTCCACCCGCCGGGGAGCTGTTTTTT. It yields the protein CASSLAGTPPAGELFF.

This chain joins TRBV18 and TRBJ2-7, with 11 bases matching TRBD2. Losses at the gene ends were 3 bases for V and 6 bases for J; bases not matched to a gene: 7. CDR3 length equals 15 residues. CDR1 KGHSH and CDR2 LQKENI come from the germline V gene. CDR3 sequence reads: CASSPSLAGGSEQYF. The CDR3, as DNA: TGTGCCAGCTCACCGTCATTAGCGGGAGGGAGCGAGCAGTACTTC.

The chain carries TRBV2 and TRBJ2-3; TRBD2 is a possible D gene (6 bases). Trimming shortened V by 6 bases and J by 3 bases, and 10 bases separated the two germline ends. The CDR3 consists of 13 residues. Germline assignment: CDR1 SNHLY and CDR2 FYNNEI. The CDR3 region is CASSVRETDTQYF. The CDR3 nucleotides are TGTGCCAGCAGCGTCCGGGAGACAGATACGCAGTATTTT. The full variable domain, with the rest looked up from reference TRBV2 and TRBJ2-3, is EPEVTQTPSHQVTQMGQEVILRCVPISNHLYFYWYRQILGQKVEFLVSFYNNEISEKSEIFDDQFSVERPDGSNFTLKIRSTKLEDSAMYFCASSVRETDTQYFGPGTRLTVL.

The V call is TRBV7-9, the J call TRBJ2-1; 7 bases match TRBD2. CDR3 length: 13 amino acids. Looked up from germline, CDR1 is SEHNR and CDR2 is FQNEAQ (reference sequence). Germline trimming cut 2 bases from V and 7 bases from J; bases unmatched to any gene: 2. CDR3 nucleotides: TGTGCCAGCAGCTTACCCGGGAGGAATGAGCAGTTCTTC. Amino acid sequence: CASSLPGRNEQFF.

V usage is TRBV24-1 and J usage is TRBJ1-2; D gene ambiguous. V was clipped by 3 bases and J by 5 bases, with 12 bases between them. The CDR3 contains 14 residues. CDR1 KGHDR and CDR2 SFDVKD come from the germline V gene. The CDR3 bases are TGTGCCACCAGTGATGGTCGAGCCCCATATGGCTACACCTTC. Its translation: CATSDGRAPYGYTF.

The chain carries TRBV19 and TRBJ1-2; tentative D call: TRBD1 (5 bases). CDR1 and CDR2 (germline): LNHDA, SQIVND (reference sequence). CDR3 length equals 13 residues. V shed 5 bases and J shed 8 bases, with 15 bases lying between them. CDR3 coding DNA: TGTGCCAGTAGTCTAGGACACCCTCGAGGCTACACCTTC. This sequence encodes CASSLGHPRGYTF.

The chain couples TRBV10-3 to TRBJ1-2; TRBD1 matches at 11 bases. Per the germline V gene, CDR1 is ENHRY and CDR2 is SYGVKD. The CDR3 has 14 residues. V lost 3 bases, J lost 6 bases, and 3 bases stayed unmatched. The CDR3 region has the DNA TGTGCCATCAGTGACAGGGGACAGGGGGATGGCTACACCTTC. This codes for CAISDRGQGDGYTF.

Worth noting for this clone: Its ends do not fully match the called genes, so a read error is possible. This sequence joins TRBV10-3 and TRBJ1-1, with D tentatively TRBD1 (6 bases). CDR3 size: 13 residues. The germline V gene encodes CDR1 ENHRY and CDR2 SYGVKD. This CDR3 is CAISESTGEVRVF. The DNA of the CDR3 is TGTGCCATCAGTGAGTCGACAGGAGAGGTCAGGGTCTTT.

The genes are TRBV14 and TRBJ2-5; D may be TRBD1 (5 bases). With 4 bases removed from V and 4 bases from J, the gap between germline ends came to 10 bases. Germline CDR1 reads SGHDN; CDR2 reads FVKESK. The CDR3 spans 13 residues. CDR3 protein: CASSRQGGETQYF. The CDR3 nucleotides are TGTGCCAGCAGCCGGCAGGGTGGAGAGACCCAGTACTTC. The whole variable domain, filled in from reference TRBV14 and TRBJ2-5, reads EAGVTQFPSHSVIEKGQTVTLRCDPISGHDNLYWYRRVMGKEIKFLLHFVKESKQDESGMPNNRFLAERTGGTYSTLKVQPAELEDSGVYFCASSRQGGETQYFGPGTRLLVL.

The CDR3 bases are TGTGCCACCAGTGAAGGGGGCCTAGCGAAGCAAGAGACCCAGTACTTC. Amino acid sequence: CATSEGGLAKQETQYF. The chain links TRBV24-1 to TRBJ2-5, with TRBD1 as a possible D gene (7 bases). CDR3 size: 16 residues. Trimming took 4 bases from V and 2 from J, leaving 16 bases between them. CDR1 and CDR2 (germline): KGHDR, SFDVKD.

About this clone: Other DNA sequences within the sample encode an identical CDR3. The rearrangement uses TRBV30 and TRBJ2-7; D perhaps matches TRBD1 (5 bases). The V gene's germline CDR1 is GTSNPN and CDR2 SVGIG (reference sequence). Trimming cost V 4 bases and J 2 bases, with 9 bases left between them. This CDR3 spans 12 amino acids. The CDR3 loop reads CAWKQGTYEQYF. In DNA, the CDR3 is TGTGCCTGGAAGCAGGGAACCTACGAGCAGTACTTC.

This sequence joins TRBV27 and TRBJ2-6, with 7 bases fitting TRBD2. This CDR3 is 19 amino acids long. The V segment lost 0 bases and the J segment 0 bases; nucleotides outside the gene matches: 8. Germline V gene lookup returns CDR1 MNHEY and CDR2 SMNVEV (reference sequence). The CDR3 nucleotides read TGTGCCAGCAGTTTATCGGGGGGGAGCTCTATCTCTGGGGCCAACGTCCTGACTTTC. Translation: CASSLSGGSSISGANVLTF.

In its sample, this clone was seen once. The rearrangement links TRBV5-6 to TRBJ1-4, with TRBD1 as a possible D gene (6 bases). This CDR3 is 17 amino acids long. V lost 2 bases to trimming and J lost 0 bases, with 14 bases between them. CDR1 is SGHDT and CDR2 is YYEEEE in the germline V gene. This CDR3 reads CASSFGQSIATNEKLFF. CDR3 coding DNA: TGTGCCAGCAGCTTTGGACAGAGCATTGCAACTAATGAAAAACTGTTTTTT.